This TCR beta chain was retrieved from a study of shared clonotypes between healthy human individuals. Study context: A couple of female and three male donors aged 18 to 49 were enrolled.

Study-level results: Generation probabilities were higher for clonotypes shared across all four sorted-subset donors than for unshared ones. On the whole, naive subsets had larger estimated richness than memory subsets had.

CDR3 length equals 13 residues. The germline V gene has CDR1 ENHRY and CDR2 SYGVKD. V lost 6 bases to trimming and J lost 8 bases, with 11 bases between them. As regards this clone: The target antigen is unknown.

The protocol was immunoSEQ multiplex PCR, while the TCRdb copy is restricted to in-frame clones and leaves out a portion. Altogether approximately 980,000 clones are present, over 75% being singletons, with the ten largest covering over 1.3%. This sequence originates from a man younger than 35 in good health. The sequenced sample consisted of memory CD4+ T cells sorted from blood. Sample subset: CD45RA-negative fraction. The rearrangement joins TRBV10-3 to TRBJ1-6; D is possibly TRBD1 (6 bases). CDR3 sequence reads: CAIRGNRDSPLHF. DNA of the CDR3: TGTGCCATCAGGGGAAACAGGGATTCACCCCTCCACTTT.